Given below is one T cell receptor (beta chain) in context. These data originate in a study of cytomegalovirus exposure and HLA in healthy donors. The CDR3 spans 14 residues. Trimming pared 1 base from V and 4 bases from J, leaving 11 bases between. Germline V gene data show CDR1 as SGHDT and CDR2 as YYEEEE. This table comes from immunoSEQ multiplex PCR, and its TCRdb copy is limited to in-frame clones, with some not included. The table has over 200,000 clones, over 80% seen once. The sequencing input was PBMCs. The chain links TRBV5-6 to TRBJ1-1, with D possibly TRBD1 on 5 matching bases. The sequence came from a woman under 30 in good health and CMV-seronegative. In nucleotides, the CDR3 is TGTGCCAGCAGCTTGCGGGGGAAAAGCACTGAAGCTTTCTTT. Translation: CASSLRGKSTEAFF.